This T cell receptor beta chain came from a study of PD-1 blockade in classical Hodgkin lymphoma. Assay: immunoSEQ multiplex PCR; the TCRdb copy retains only in-frame clones and omits some. The sample gives roughly 20,000 clones, less than 95% of which show up once; about 5% is in the top ten. Regarding time point: newly diagnosed, previously untreated cHL patient sample. Trimming shortened V by 5 bases and J by 2 bases, and 21 bases separated the two germline ends. The germline V gene encodes CDR1 SGHAT and CDR2 FQNNGV. CDR3 length equals 17 residues. This TCR derives from a human donor with classical Hodgkin lymphoma. Sequencing was done on a sample of peripheral blood mononuclear cells (PBMCs). The genes are TRBV11-2 and TRBJ2-5; maybe TRBD2 (5 bases). The CDR3 is CASSLQRGSGSQETQYF. The DNA for the CDR3 is TGTGCCAGCAGCCTTCAACGAGGGAGCGGCTCGCAAGAGACCCAGTACTTC.